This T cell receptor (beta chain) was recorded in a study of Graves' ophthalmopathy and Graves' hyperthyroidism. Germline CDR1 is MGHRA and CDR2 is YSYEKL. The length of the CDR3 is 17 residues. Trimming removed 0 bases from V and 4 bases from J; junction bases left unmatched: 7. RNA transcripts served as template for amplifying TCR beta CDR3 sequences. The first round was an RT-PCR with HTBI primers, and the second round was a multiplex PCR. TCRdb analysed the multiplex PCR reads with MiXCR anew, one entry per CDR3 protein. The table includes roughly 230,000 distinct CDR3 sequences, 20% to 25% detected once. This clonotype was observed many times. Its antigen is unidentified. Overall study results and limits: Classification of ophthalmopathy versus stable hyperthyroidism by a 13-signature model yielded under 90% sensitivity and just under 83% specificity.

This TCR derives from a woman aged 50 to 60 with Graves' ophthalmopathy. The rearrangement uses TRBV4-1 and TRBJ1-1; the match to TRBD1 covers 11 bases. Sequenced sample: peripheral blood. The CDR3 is CASSQERQGTGGTEAFF. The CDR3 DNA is TGCGCCAGCAGCCAAGAAAGGCAGGGGACAGGGGGCACTGAAGCTTTCTTT.